One sample yielded the 23 T cell receptor beta chains listed below, sequenced in a study of T cell responses to AZD1222 COVID-19 vaccine. TCRdb keeps only in-frame clones here, not all; method: immunoSEQ multiplex PCR. Among under 150,000 clones listed, around 83% were seen once. Sequenced here: peripheral blood, sampled 28 days after the second AZD1222 dose. The receptors were gathered from an adult who received the AZD1222 COVID-19 vaccine.

The CDR3 DNA reads as TGTGCCAGCAGACCCGGGACCACTCCTCTCTCTGGGGCCAACGTCCTGACTTTC. This sequence encodes CASRPGTTPLSGANVLTF. V usage is TRBV27 and J usage is TRBJ2-6; D might be TRBD1 or TRBD2, each matching 5 bases. The ends were cut back, 6 bases at V and 0 bases at J, with 18 bases in the middle. The CDR3 loop spans 18 amino acids. CDR1 and CDR2 from the germline V gene are MNHEY and SMNVEV (reference sequence).

This clone has more than one count but fewer than ten. The chain carries TRBV7-2 and TRBJ1-6; 7 bases are a match to TRBD1. From germline, CDR1 is SGHTA and CDR2 FQGNSA. The CDR3 sequence is 14 residues long. The J segment lost 9 bases and the V segment lost 3 bases, leaving 5 bases of the junction unmatched. Here the CDR3 reads CASSFTGDFSPLHF. CDR3 sequence (DNA): TGTGCCAGCAGCTTTACAGGGGATTTTTCACCCCTCCACTTT.

The chain couples TRBV10-3 to TRBJ2-7; the D gene is possibly TRBD1 (6 bases). The V gene lost 6 bases and the J gene lost 6 bases, with 21 bases spanning the gap. This CDR3 has 15 residues. The V gene's germline CDR1 is ENHRY and CDR2 SYGVKD. The CDR3 loop is CAIRASGDGRSEQYF. CDR3 sequence (DNA): TGTGCCATCAGGGCGTCAGGGGACGGTCGAAGCGAGCAGTACTTC.

V and J are TRBV27 and TRBJ1-1; D ambiguous. Looked up from germline, CDR1 is MNHEY and CDR2 is SMNVEV (reference sequence). Trimming shortened V by 2 bases and J by 4 bases, and 11 bases separated the two germline ends. The CDR3 has 14 residues. The CDR3 protein is CASSLGLRGTEAFF. CDR3 coding DNA: TGTGCCAGCAGTTTAGGCCTACGCGGCACTGAAGCTTTCTTT.

The rearrangement uses TRBV2 and TRBJ2-6; D is undetermined. The CDR3 sequence is 14 residues long. Germline CDR1 is SNHLY and CDR2 is FYNNEI. V was trimmed by 5 bases and J by 0 bases, leaving 5 bases between them. As DNA, the CDR3 is TGTGCCAGCAGTCAGCGCTCTGGGGCCAACGTCCTGACTTTC. Translating it yields CASSQRSGANVLTF.

Worth noting for this clone: The junction and the germline gene differ at one end; a read error may be behind it. V is TRBV6-5 and J is TRBJ2-5; D gene unclear. Per germline, CDR1 MNHEY and CDR2 SVGAGI. CDR3 size: 11 residues. The CDR3 spells CAARRKETQYF. CDR3 coding DNA: TGCGCAGCTAGGCGAAAAGAGACCCAGTACTTC.

The V and J genes are TRBV2 and TRBJ1-3; D unresolved. V was cut by 6 bases and J by 1 base, with 10 bases left in between. Germline CDR1 is SNHLY and CDR2 is FYNNEI. CDR3 length equals 14 residues. CDR3 nucleotides: TGTGCCAGCAGAGGAGGGTCATCTGGAAACACCATATATTTT. This translates into CASRGGSSGNTIYF.

This clone was seen just once. This chain links TRBV28 with TRBJ2-7; 9 bases align to TRBD2. Germline lookup yields CDR1 MDHEN and CDR2 SYDVKM. V shed 4 bases and J 1 base; nucleotides not matched to a gene: 8. CDR3 length equals 16 residues. DNA of the CDR3: TGTGCCAGCAGTTCCGGGGCGACTAGCGGTTCCTACGAGCAGTACTTC. It codes for CASSSGATSGSYEQYF.

This clone appeared once. The rearrangement uses TRBV7-2 and TRBJ1-1; D is unclear. The V gene's germline CDR1 is SGHTA and CDR2 FQGNSA. Trimming removed 4 bases at V and 2 bases at J, with 5 bases between. This CDR3 is built from 12 residues. CDR3 nucleotide sequence: TGTGCCAGCAGCTGGGGTAACACTGAAGCTTTCTTT. It translates to CASSWGNTEAFF.

The rearrangement links TRBV14 to TRBJ2-7; D may be TRBD1 or TRBD2 (5 bases each). V was cut by 4 bases and J by 3 bases, with 13 bases left in between. CDR1 SGHDN and CDR2 FVKESK come from the germline V gene. The CDR3 spans 14 residues. CDR3 in DNA: TGTGCCAGCAGCCGAACAGGAGGAGGCTACGAGCAGTACTTC. This codes for CASSRTGGGYEQYF.

The genes are TRBV28 and TRBJ1-5, with a tentative D call TRBD1 (6 bases). V was trimmed by 6 bases and J by 7 bases, leaving 16 bases between them. This CDR3 has 14 amino acids. Per the germline V gene, CDR1 is MDHEN and CDR2 is SYDVKM. As DNA, the CDR3 is TGTGCCAGCAGCATCGGGGGGCTCTTGCAGCCCCAGCATTTT. It translates to CASSIGGLLQPQHF.

This clone came up once. This chain uses TRBV4-1 with TRBJ1-3; D not certain. Germline-derived CDR1 and CDR2 are MGHRA and YSYEKL. The CDR3 is made up of 18 amino acids. Trimming took off 0 bases at V and 0 bases at J, with 15 bases between the two ends. CDR3 in amino acids: CASSQEGSGLLSGNTIYF. Written as DNA, the CDR3 is TGCGCCAGCAGCCAAGAAGGCAGTGGACTTCTCTCTGGAAACACCATATATTTT.

This clone was seen only a few times. This chain uses TRBV19 with TRBJ2-2, with D unresolved. V lost 7 bases, J lost 6 bases, and 6 bases lay in between. CDR1 LNHDA and CDR2 SQIVND come from the germline V gene (reference sequence). CDR3 length: 11 residues. CDR3 sequence: CASTAPGELFF. DNA for the CDR3: TGTGCCAGTACAGCTCCCGGGGAGCTGTTTTTT.

This clone came up a few times. V and J are TRBV27 and TRBJ2-3; the D is unclear. Trimming took off 3 bases at V and 0 bases at J, with 10 bases between the two ends. Germline V gives CDR1 MNHEY, CDR2 SMNVEV (reference sequence). CDR3 length equals 15 residues. CDR3 sequence: CASSFMPSSTDTQYF. CDR3 DNA: TGTGCCAGCAGTTTTATGCCTAGTAGCACAGATACGCAGTATTTT.

The chain recombines TRBV6-5 with TRBJ2-1, with D maybe TRBD1 (5 bases). The CDR3 totals 16 residues. The V gene's germline CDR1 is MNHEY and CDR2 SVGAGI. The V end lost 4 bases, the J end lost 5 bases, and 18 bases lay between the germline ends. CDR3 protein: CASSSDSSYFHNEQFF. DNA of the CDR3: TGTGCCAGCAGTTCCGACAGCTCCTACTTCCACAATGAGCAGTTCTTC.

V usage is TRBV11-2 and J usage is TRBJ2-7; D is undetermined. Germline values: CDR1 SGHAT, CDR2 FQNNGV. The CDR3 loop spans 15 amino acids. V was pared by 5 bases and J by 6 bases, with 20 bases between. CDR3 sequence: CASSPQTGSLSEQYF. DNA for the CDR3: TGTGCCAGCAGCCCGCAGACCGGTTCCTTAAGCGAGCAGTACTTC. Combining the CDR3 with reference TRBV11-2 and TRBJ2-7 gives the whole variable domain EAGVAQSPRYKIIEKRQSVAFWCNPISGHATLYWYQQILGQGPKLLIQFQNNGVVDDSQLPKDRFSAERLKGVDSTLKIQPAKLEDSAVYLCASSPQTGSLSEQYFGPGTRLTVT.

This chain joins TRBV18 and TRBJ1-1; D may be TRBD1 (5 bases). The CDR3 consists of 15 residues. V was shortened by 3 bases and J by 4 bases, with 15 bases between the two germline ends. CDR1 is KGHSH, CDR2 LQKENI, per germline. Here the CDR3 reads CASSPQEGTVTEAFF. As DNA, the CDR3 is TGTGCCAGCTCACCCCAGGAGGGGACGGTCACTGAAGCTTTCTTT.

The V and J genes are TRBV15 and TRBJ1-4; D remains ambiguous. Germline V gene sequence: CDR1 LNHNV, CDR2 YYDKDF (reference sequence). V lost 1 base and J lost 7, with 4 bases in between. This CDR3 region has 12 residues. This CDR3 reads CATSRVGEKLFF. Here the CDR3 DNA reads TGTGCCACCAGCAGAGTTGGTGAAAAACTGTTTTTT.

The chain links TRBV6-5 to TRBJ2-7, with 9 bases matching TRBD1. With V trimmed by 6 bases and J by 9 bases, 9 bases remained unmatched. The germline CDR1 and CDR2 sequences are MNHEY and SVGAGI. CDR3 size: 13 residues. In nucleotides, the CDR3 is TGTGCCAGCAGGGAGACAGGACAGGGGTGGCAGTACTTC. Translating gives CASRETGQGWQYF.

This chain joins TRBV7-8 and TRBJ1-4; 9 bases map to TRBD1. V lost 3 bases and J lost 7; bases outside the gene matches: 9. Germline V CDR1 and CDR2: SGHVS, FQNEAQ. CDR3 size: 16 residues. DNA for the CDR3: TGTGCCAGCAGCTTCACACAGGGGGCGAAGAGTGAAAAACTGTTTTTT. Residues: CASSFTQGAKSEKLFF.

The J gene is TRBJ1-6, the V gene TRBV11-2; TRBD1 might be the D (5 bases). Trimming took off 2 bases at V and 8 bases at J, with 13 bases between the two ends. Per the germline V gene, CDR1 is SGHAT and CDR2 is FQNNGV. This CDR3 is built from 15 residues. The chain's CDR3 is CASSLTGTEYSPLHF. As DNA, the CDR3 is TGTGCCAGCAGCTTAACCGGGACCGAGTATTCACCCCTCCACTTT.

The chain is built from TRBV7-9 and TRBJ2-1; 8 positions agree with TRBD1. The CDR3 is made up of 16 amino acids. With V trimmed by 2 bases and J by 3 bases, 6 bases remained unmatched. Germline V gene data show CDR1 as SEHNR and CDR2 as FQNEAQ (reference sequence). This CDR3 is CASSLRTGPLYNEQFF. CDR3 sequence (DNA): TGTGCCAGCAGCTTACGGACAGGGCCCCTCTACAATGAGCAGTTCTTC.

The sample holds one count of this clone. V usage is TRBV6-5 and J usage is TRBJ1-2; maybe TRBD1 (6 bases). The germline V gene has CDR1 MNHEY and CDR2 SVGAGI. This CDR3 has 15 residues. Trimming removed 10 bases at V and 0 bases at J, with 18 bases between. The CDR3 DNA is TGTGCCACCACCCCTTTTCGACAGGCTAACTATGGCTACACCTTC. Residues: CATTPFRQANYGYTF.